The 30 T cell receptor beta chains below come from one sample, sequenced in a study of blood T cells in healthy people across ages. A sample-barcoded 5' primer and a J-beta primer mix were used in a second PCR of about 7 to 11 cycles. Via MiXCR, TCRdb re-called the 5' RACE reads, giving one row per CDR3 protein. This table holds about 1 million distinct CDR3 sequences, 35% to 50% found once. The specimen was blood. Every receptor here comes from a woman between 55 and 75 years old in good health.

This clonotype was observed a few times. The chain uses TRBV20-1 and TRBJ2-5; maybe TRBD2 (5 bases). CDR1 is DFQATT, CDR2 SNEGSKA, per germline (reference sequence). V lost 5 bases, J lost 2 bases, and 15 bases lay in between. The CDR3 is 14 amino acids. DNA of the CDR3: TGCAGTGCTGGCCGGCTAGCAGATCAAGAGACCCAGTACTTC. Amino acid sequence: CSAGRLADQETQYF.

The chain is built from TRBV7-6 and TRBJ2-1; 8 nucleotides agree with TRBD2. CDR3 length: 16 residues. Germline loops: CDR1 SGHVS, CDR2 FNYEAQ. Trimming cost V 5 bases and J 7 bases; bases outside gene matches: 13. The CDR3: CASSPWSAGVRNEQFF. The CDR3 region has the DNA TGTGCCAGCAGCCCCTGGTCAGCGGGAGTTAGAAATGAGCAGTTCTTC.

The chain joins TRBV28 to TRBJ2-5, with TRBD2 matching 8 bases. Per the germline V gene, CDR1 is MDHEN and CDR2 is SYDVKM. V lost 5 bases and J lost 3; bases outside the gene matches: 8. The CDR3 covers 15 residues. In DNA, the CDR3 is TGTGCCAGCAGTCCACATGGGACTAGAAAAGAGACCCAGTACTTC. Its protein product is CASSPHGTRKETQYF.

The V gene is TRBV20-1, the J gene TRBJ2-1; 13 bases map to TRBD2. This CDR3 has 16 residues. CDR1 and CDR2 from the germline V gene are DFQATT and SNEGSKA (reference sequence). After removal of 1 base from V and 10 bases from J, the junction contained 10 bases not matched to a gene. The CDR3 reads CSARGTSGSGSYEQFF. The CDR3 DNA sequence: TGCAGTGCTAGAGGGACTAGCGGGAGCGGGTCCTACGAGCAGTTCTTC.

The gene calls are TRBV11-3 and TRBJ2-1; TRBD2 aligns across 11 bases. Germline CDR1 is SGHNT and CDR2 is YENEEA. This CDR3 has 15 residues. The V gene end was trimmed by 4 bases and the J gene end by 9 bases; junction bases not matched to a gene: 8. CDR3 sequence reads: CASSSGTSGSSEQFF. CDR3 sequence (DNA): TGTGCCAGCAGCTCCGGGACTAGCGGTTCTAGTGAGCAGTTCTTC.

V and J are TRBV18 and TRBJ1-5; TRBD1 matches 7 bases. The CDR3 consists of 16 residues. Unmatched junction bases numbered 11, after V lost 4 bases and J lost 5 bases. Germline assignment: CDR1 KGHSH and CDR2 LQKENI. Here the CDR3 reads CASSRAITGEDQPQHF. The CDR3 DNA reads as TGTGCCAGCTCACGGGCCATTACAGGGGAGGATCAGCCCCAGCATTTT.

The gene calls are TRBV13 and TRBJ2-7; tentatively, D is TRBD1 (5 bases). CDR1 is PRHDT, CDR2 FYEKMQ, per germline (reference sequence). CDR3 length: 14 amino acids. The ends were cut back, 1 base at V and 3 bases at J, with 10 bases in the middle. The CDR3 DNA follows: TGTGCCAGCAGCTTAGCCCAGGGTTTCTACGAGCAGTACTTC. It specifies CASSLAQGFYEQYF.

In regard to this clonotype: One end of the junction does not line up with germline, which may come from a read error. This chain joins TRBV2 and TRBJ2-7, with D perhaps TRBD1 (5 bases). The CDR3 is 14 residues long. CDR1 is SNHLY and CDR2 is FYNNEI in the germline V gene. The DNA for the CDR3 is TGTGCCAGTAGTGACAGTCCAGGCTTTTACGAGCAGTACTTC. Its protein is CASSDSPGFYEQYF.

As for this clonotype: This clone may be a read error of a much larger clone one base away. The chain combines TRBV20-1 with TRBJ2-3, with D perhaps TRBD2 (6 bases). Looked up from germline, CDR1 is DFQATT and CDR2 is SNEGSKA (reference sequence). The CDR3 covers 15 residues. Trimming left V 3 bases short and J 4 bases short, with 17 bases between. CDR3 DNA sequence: TGCAGTGCTAGTCCCCCCGCGGGGCACGCAGATACGCAGTATTTT. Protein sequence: CSASPPAGHADTQYF.

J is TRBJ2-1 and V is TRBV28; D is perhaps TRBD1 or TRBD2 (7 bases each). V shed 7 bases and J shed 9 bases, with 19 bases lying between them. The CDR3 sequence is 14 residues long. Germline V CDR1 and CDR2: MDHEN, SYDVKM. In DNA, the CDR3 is TGTGCCAGCAACCCACCCAGGGGGGGCGGTGAGCAGTTCTTC. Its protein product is CASNPPRGGGEQFF.

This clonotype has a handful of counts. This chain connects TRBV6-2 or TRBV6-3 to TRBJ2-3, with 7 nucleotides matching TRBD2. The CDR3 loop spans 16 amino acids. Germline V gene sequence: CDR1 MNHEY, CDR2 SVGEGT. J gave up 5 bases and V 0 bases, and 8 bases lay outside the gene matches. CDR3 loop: CASSYSASGIGDTQYF. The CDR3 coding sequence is TGTGCCAGCAGTTACTCGGCCAGCGGGATAGGAGATACGCAGTATTTT.

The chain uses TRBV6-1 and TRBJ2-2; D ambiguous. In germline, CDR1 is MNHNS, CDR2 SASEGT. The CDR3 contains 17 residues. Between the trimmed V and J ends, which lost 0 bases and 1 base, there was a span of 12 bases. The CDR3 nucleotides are TGTGCCAGCAGTGAAGCAGAAGGACGGTTGAACACCGGGGAGCTGTTTTTT. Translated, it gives CASSEAEGRLNTGELFF.

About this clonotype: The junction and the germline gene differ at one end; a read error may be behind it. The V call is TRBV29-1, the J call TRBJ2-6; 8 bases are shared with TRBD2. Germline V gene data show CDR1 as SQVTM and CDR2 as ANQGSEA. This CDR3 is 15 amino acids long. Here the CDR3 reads CSAPLTTGGANVRTF. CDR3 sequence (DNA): TGCAGCGCCCCGCTGACTACGGGAGGGGCCAACGTCCGGACTTTC. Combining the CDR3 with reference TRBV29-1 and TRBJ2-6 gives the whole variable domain SAVISQKPSRDICQRGTSLTIQCQVDSQVTMMFWYRQQPGQSLTLIATANQGSEATYESGFVIDKFPISRPNLTFSTLTVSNMSPEDSSIYLCSAPLTTGGANVRTFGAGSRLTVL.

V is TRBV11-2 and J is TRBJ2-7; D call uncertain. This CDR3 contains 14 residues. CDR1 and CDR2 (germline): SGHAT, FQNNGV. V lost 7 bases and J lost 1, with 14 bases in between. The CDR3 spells CASTFELTSYEQYF. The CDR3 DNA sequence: TGTGCCAGCACCTTCGAATTAACTTCCTACGAGCAGTACTTC.

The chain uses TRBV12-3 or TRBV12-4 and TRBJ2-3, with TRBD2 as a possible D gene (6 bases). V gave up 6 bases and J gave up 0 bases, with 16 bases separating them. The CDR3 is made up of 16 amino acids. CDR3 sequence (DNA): TGTGCCAGCAGGCAGACTAGGGCGATTAGCACAGATACGCAGTATTTT. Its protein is CASRQTRAISTDTQYF.

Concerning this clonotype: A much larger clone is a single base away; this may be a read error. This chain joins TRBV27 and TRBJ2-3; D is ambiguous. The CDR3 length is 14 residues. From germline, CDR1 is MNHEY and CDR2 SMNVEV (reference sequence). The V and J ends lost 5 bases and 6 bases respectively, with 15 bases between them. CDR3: CASSVRRATDTQYF. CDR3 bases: TGTGCCAGCAGTGTACGACGAGCAACCGATACGCAGTATTTT.

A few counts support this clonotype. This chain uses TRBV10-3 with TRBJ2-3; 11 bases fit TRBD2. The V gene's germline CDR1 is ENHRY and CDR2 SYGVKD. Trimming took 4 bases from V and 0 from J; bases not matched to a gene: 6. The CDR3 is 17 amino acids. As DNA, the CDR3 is TGTGCCATCAGTGTCACCGGGACTAGCGGTAGCACAGATACGCAGTATTTT. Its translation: CAISVTGTSGSTDTQYF.

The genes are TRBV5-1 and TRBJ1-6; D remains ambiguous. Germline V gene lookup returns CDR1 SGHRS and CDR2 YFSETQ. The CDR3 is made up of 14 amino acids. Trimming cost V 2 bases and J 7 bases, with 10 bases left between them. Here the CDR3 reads CASSFGLTNSPLHF. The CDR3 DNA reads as TGCGCCAGCAGCTTTGGGCTAACGAATTCACCCCTCCACTTT.

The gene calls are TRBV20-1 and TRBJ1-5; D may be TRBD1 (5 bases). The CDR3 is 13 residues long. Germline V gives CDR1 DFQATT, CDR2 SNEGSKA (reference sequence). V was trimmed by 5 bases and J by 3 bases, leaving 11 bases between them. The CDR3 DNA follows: TGCAGTGCTCTCCAGGGAGTCAATCAGCCCCAGCATTTT. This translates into CSALQGVNQPQHF.

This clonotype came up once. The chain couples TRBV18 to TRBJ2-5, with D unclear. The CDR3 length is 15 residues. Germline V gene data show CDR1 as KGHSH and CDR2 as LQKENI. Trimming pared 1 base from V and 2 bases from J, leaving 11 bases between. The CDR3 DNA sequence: TGTGCCAGCTCACCACTAGCACCGGCACAAGAGACCCAGTACTTC. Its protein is CASSPLAPAQETQYF.

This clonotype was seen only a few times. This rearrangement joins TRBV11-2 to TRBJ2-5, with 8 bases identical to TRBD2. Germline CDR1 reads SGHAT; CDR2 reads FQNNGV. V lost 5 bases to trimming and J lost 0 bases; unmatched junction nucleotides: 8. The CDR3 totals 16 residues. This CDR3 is CASSDAGGGNQETQYF. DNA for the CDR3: TGTGCCAGCAGCGACGCGGGAGGCGGGAACCAAGAGACCCAGTACTTC.

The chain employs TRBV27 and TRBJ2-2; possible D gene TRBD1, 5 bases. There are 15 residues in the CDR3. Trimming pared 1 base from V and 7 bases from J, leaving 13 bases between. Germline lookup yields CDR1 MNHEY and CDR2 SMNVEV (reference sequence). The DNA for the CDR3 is TGTGCCAGCAGTTTATGGTCCAGGGTCGGCGGGGAGCTGTTTTTT. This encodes CASSLWSRVGGELFF.

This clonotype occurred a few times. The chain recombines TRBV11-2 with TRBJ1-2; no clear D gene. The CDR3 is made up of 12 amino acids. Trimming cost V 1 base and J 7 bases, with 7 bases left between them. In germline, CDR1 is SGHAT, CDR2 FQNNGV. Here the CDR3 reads CASSLVGFGYTF. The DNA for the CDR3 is TGTGCCAGCAGCTTAGTAGGATTTGGCTACACCTTC.

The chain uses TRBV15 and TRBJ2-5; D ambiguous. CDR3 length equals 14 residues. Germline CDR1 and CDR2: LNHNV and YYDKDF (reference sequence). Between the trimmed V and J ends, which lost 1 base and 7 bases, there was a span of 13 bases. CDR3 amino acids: CATSRGSRIGTQYF. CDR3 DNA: TGTGCCACCAGCAGAGGTTCCAGGATAGGGACCCAGTACTTC.

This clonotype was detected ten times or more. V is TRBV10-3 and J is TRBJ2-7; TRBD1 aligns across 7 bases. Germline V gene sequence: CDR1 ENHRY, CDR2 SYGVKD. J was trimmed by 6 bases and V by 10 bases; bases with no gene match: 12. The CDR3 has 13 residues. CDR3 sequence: CANAGTVISEQYF. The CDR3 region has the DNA TGTGCCAATGCCGGGACAGTGATCTCCGAGCAGTACTTC.

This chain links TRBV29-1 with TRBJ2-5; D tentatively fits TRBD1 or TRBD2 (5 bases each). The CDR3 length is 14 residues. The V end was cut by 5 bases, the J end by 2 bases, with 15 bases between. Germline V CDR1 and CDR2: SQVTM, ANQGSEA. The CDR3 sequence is CSVSGTVSQETQYF. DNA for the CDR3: TGCAGCGTTAGTGGGACGGTATCGCAAGAGACCCAGTACTTC.

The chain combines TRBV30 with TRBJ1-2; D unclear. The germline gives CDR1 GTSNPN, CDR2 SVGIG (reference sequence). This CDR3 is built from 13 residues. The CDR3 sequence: CAGIGPPGYGYTF. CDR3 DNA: TGTGCTGGGATAGGGCCGCCGGGCTATGGCTACACCTTC.

The CDR3 bases are TGTGCCAGCAACGCACAGGGACTGGACTACGAGCAGTACTTC. This codes for CASNAQGLDYEQYF. The genes are TRBV2 and TRBJ2-7; possibly TRBD1 or TRBD2 for D (6 bases each). Looked up from germline, CDR1 is SNHLY and CDR2 is FYNNEI. The CDR3 is 14 amino acids. V was clipped by 7 bases and J by 3 bases, with 16 bases between them.

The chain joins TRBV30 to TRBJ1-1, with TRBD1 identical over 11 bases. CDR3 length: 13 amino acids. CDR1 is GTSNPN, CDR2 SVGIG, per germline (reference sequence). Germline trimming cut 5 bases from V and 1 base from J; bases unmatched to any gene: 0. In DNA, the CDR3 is TGTGCCTGGGGGACAGGGGGGAACACTGAAGCTTTCTTT. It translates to CAWGTGGNTEAFF.

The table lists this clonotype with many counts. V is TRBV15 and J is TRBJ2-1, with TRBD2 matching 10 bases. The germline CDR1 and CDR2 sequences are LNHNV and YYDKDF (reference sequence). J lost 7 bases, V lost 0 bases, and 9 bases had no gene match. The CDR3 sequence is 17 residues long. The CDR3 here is CATSRDLASGSGNEQFF. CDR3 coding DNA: TGTGCCACCAGCAGAGATTTGGCTAGCGGGAGTGGGAATGAGCAGTTCTTC.